This T cell receptor (beta chain) was observed in a study of shared clonotypes between healthy human individuals. Selected positively for CCR7 and CD45RO-negative, naive CD8 cells excluded terminally differentiated effector memory CD45RA+ cells. Each sample came from a Caucasian adult donor living in Nashville, Tennessee. This clone came up a few times. What it recognizes is unknown. CDR1 and CDR2 (germline): LNHDA, SQIVND (reference sequence). The CDR3 runs to 13 residues. V gave up 10 bases and J gave up 4 bases, with 17 bases separating them. Findings of the study overall: Sampling included only blood; tissue repertoires likely differ. At large depth, rarefaction still showed sorted-subset sequencing to be incomplete.

Source study methods: Owing to the provision of junction-only sequences devoid of quality scores by immunoSEQ, filtering differed. The repertoire was sequenced with immunoSEQ multiplex PCR; TCRdb's copy has only in-frame clones and lacks some. The D gene and trimming were derived from the DNA, and the V and J assignments and clone size from that table. The table records some 2,100,000 clones, 90% to 95% of them present only once. What was sequenced was naive CD8+ T cells from PBMCs. This clonotype originated in a man aged 18 to 30 in good health. Some clones in this sample may be carry-over from other donors' samples. The chain combines TRBV19 with TRBJ2-7; D may match TRBD1 or TRBD2 (5 bases each). The CDR3 DNA reads as TGTGCCACCACCGGGACCCGGCCTTACGAGCAGTACTTC. Translation gives CATTGTRPYEQYF. Combining the CDR3 with reference TRBV19 and TRBJ2-7 gives the whole variable domain DGGITQSPKYLFRKEGQNVTLSCEQNLNHDAMYWYRQDPGQGLRLIYYSQIVNDFQKGDIAEGYSVSREKKESFPLTVTSAQKNPTAFYLCATTGTRPYEQYFGPGTRLTVT.